Listed here are 30 T cell receptor beta chains from one sample, sequenced in a study of response to subunit inactivated influenza vaccine. TCRdb fed the RT-PCR reads into MiXCR, producing one record per CDR3 protein. This table holds over 650,000 distinct CDR3 sequences, approximately 17% found once. Sequences were derived from PBMCs from blood, sampled around 5 days after vaccination. The receptor set was obtained from a man aged 50 or older who received an inactivated influenza vaccine.

The rearrangement uses TRBV12-3 or TRBV12-4 and TRBJ1-2; 10 bases are a match to TRBD1. The CDR3 is 15 residues long. J gave up 9 bases and V 1 base, and 8 bases lay outside the gene matches. The CDR3 bases are TGTGCCAGCAGTTTAGGACAGGGGGCGGGCGTTTGCTACACCTTC. Translation gives CASSLGQGAGVCYTF.

The V gene is TRBV4-1, the J gene TRBJ2-7; the D call may be TRBD1 or TRBD2 (5 bases each). This CDR3 has 13 amino acids. CDR1 and CDR2 (germline): MGHRA, YSYEKL. V gave up 0 bases and J gave up 6 bases, with 9 bases separating them. CDR3 residues: CASSQDIGTEQYF. The CDR3, as DNA: TGCGCCAGCAGCCAAGATATAGGGACCGAGCAGTACTTC.

The J gene is TRBJ2-3, the V gene TRBV10-3; D gene unclear. The CDR3 contains 14 residues. Germline V lookup: CDR1 ENHRY, CDR2 SYGVKD. The V and J ends lost 8 bases and 0 bases respectively, with 12 bases between them. The CDR3 bases are TGTGCCATCTCCGGCCGGATTAGCACAGATACGCAGTATTTT. This codes for CAISGRISTDTQYF.

This clonotype came up many times. This chain uses TRBV29-1 with TRBJ2-7; D may be TRBD2 (5 bases). Germline V gene lookup returns CDR1 SQVTM and CDR2 ANQGSEA. This CDR3 has 12 residues. Trimming left V 1 base short and J 6 bases short, with 10 bases between. The chain's CDR3 is CSVEVGSVEQYF. The CDR3 nucleotides read TGCAGCGTTGAAGTTGGTAGCGTCGAGCAGTACTTC.

This chain joins TRBV4-3 and TRBJ1-1; 8 bases map to TRBD1. CDR3 length equals 12 residues. The germline gives CDR1 LGHNA, CDR2 YSLEER. V shed 6 bases and J 14 bases; nucleotides not matched to a gene: 11. Here the CDR3 DNA reads TGCGCCAGCAGTCCGCGGGGGACAGGTCTGTTCTTT. As protein: CASSPRGTGLFF.

This rearrangement joins TRBV20-1 to TRBJ1-1; D may be TRBD1 (5 bases). V was pared by 5 bases and J by 0 bases, with 13 bases between. Germline lookup yields CDR1 DFQATT and CDR2 SNEGSKA (reference sequence). The CDR3 has 14 amino acids. The CDR3 DNA follows: TGCAGTGCTGGGGGTCCTCCGATGAACACTGAAGCTTTCTTT. Its protein is CSAGGPPMNTEAFF.

This sequence joins TRBV29-1 and TRBJ2-7; no clear D. The CDR3 is 11 residues long. Trimming took off 4 bases at V and 0 bases at J, with 4 bases between the two ends. Germline V CDR1 and CDR2: SQVTM, ANQGSEA. CDR3 in amino acids: CSVGVSYEQYF. CDR3 sequence (DNA): TGCAGCGTTGGGGTCTCCTACGAGCAGTACTTC.

This clonotype was detected a few times. V gene TRBV5-6 combines with J gene TRBJ2-3; 7 bases are shared with TRBD2. J gave up 0 bases and V 2 bases, and 6 bases lay outside the gene matches. The CDR3 spans 16 residues. The germline CDR1 and CDR2 sequences are SGHDT and YYEEEE. In DNA form, the CDR3 reads TGTGCCAGCAGCTTTAGGACTAGGACTAGCACAGATACGCAGTATTTT. It encodes CASSFRTRTSTDTQYF.

This clonotype has more than one count but fewer than ten. This sequence joins TRBV7-6 and TRBJ2-7, with TRBD1 identical over 11 bases. The CDR3 runs to 18 residues. With V trimmed by 5 bases and J by 4 bases, 16 bases remained unmatched. Germline assignment: CDR1 SGHVS and CDR2 FNYEAQ. In nucleotides, the CDR3 is TGTGCCAGCAGCCTTAAGGCCCCTTGGACAGGGGGCTCTTACGAGCAGTACTTC. It translates to CASSLKAPWTGGSYEQYF.

On this clonotype itself: One base away lies a much larger clone, so this may be a sequencing read error. The chain joins TRBV12-3 or TRBV12-4 to TRBJ1-4; no definite D call. The CDR3 sequence is 13 residues long. The CDR3 spells CAGSRTDNEKLFF. As DNA, the CDR3 is TGTGCCGGCAGTCGGACGGATAATGAAAAACTGTTTTTT.

This chain uses TRBV20-1 with TRBJ2-3, with 11 bases identical to TRBD1. In germline, CDR1 is DFQATT, CDR2 SNEGSKA (reference sequence). The trim removed 4 bases at V and 4 bases at J, leaving 7 bases unmatched. There are 15 residues in the CDR3. CDR3 protein: CSAKSGTGGPDTQYF. DNA of the CDR3: TGCAGTGCTAAATCCGGGACAGGGGGTCCAGATACGCAGTATTTT.

This clonotype has more than one count but fewer than ten. The rearrangement uses TRBV5-1 and TRBJ2-3; D may correspond to TRBD1 or TRBD2 (5 bases each). Deletions cut 4 bases from V and 6 bases from J, with 15 bases between. The CDR3 runs 14 residues. CDR1 is SGHRS, CDR2 YFSETQ, per germline. This chain's CDR3 is CASSTGTGRDTQYF. CDR3 nucleotide sequence: TGCGCCAGCAGCACCGGGACCGGGCGGGATACGCAGTATTTT.

The chain employs TRBV5-1 and TRBJ2-3; 7 bases map to TRBD1. Trimming took 4 bases from V and 0 from J; bases not matched to a gene: 5. The CDR3 loop spans 15 amino acids. The germline CDR1 and CDR2 sequences are SGHRS and YFSETQ. The CDR3 sequence is CASSAGTVSTDTQYF. CDR3 bases: TGCGCCAGCAGCGCCGGGACAGTTAGCACAGATACGCAGTATTTT.

The chain carries TRBV10-3 and TRBJ1-2, with D uncertain. CDR1 is ENHRY and CDR2 is SYGVKD in the germline V gene. Trimming removed 10 bases from V and 4 bases from J, with 13 bases in between. The CDR3 spans 12 residues. As DNA, the CDR3 is TGTGCCACCGAGGACGGATCCTATGGCTACACCTTC. It translates to CATEDGSYGYTF.

V and J are TRBV7-2 and TRBJ2-7; D perhaps matches TRBD2 (7 bases). Trimming removed 2 bases from V and 3 bases from J, with 14 bases in between. CDR3 length equals 15 residues. CDR1 is SGHTA, CDR2 FQGNSA, per germline. The DNA for the CDR3 is TGTGCCAGCAGCTTACGGGGGGCGGCCTACTACGAGCAGTACTTC. This sequence encodes CASSLRGAAYYEQYF.

The CDR3 loop is CASTLNRGLTDTQYF. The CDR3 DNA sequence: TGTGCCAGCACACTCAACAGGGGTTTGACAGATACGCAGTATTTT. The chain recombines TRBV6-1 with TRBJ2-3; 7 positions agree with TRBD1. The length of the CDR3 is 15 residues. V trimming: 7 bases; J trimming: 3 bases; junction bases outside the gene matches: 10. Per germline, CDR1 MNHNS and CDR2 SASEGT.

This chain connects TRBV6-5 to TRBJ1-6; 9 bases align to TRBD1. V shed 0 bases, J shed 3 bases, and the junction held 0 bases outside the gene matches. Germline V lookup: CDR1 MNHEY, CDR2 SVGAGI. The CDR3 spans 16 residues. DNA of the CDR3: TGTGCCAGCAGTTACTCGACAGGGGGCTATAATTCACCCCTCCACTTT. Amino acids: CASSYSTGGYNSPLHF.

The V and J genes are TRBV28 and TRBJ2-4; unclear D gene. The V end lost 8 bases, the J end lost 0 bases, and 20 bases lay between the germline ends. The V gene's germline CDR1 is MDHEN and CDR2 SYDVKM. This CDR3 region has 17 residues. DNA of the CDR3: TGTGCCAGCTATCCTTCATCTCGGTTGTTAGCCAAAAACATTCAGTACTTC. Amino acids: CASYPSSRLLAKNIQYF.

This chain uses TRBV7-2 with TRBJ1-5, with D perhaps TRBD1 (6 bases). The CDR3 spans 13 residues. The germline gives CDR1 SGHTA, CDR2 FQGNSA. V was cut by 5 bases and J by 7 bases, with 12 bases left in between. The CDR3: CASSPPGHQPQHF. In DNA form, the CDR3 reads TGTGCCAGCAGCCCCCCGGGACACCAGCCCCAGCATTTT.

This clonotype has a handful of counts. The chain employs TRBV28 and TRBJ2-4; no clear D. V lost 6 bases and J lost 4, with 10 bases in between. The CDR3 contains 13 residues. CDR1 is MDHEN and CDR2 is SYDVKM in the germline V gene. CDR3 bases: TGTGCCAGCAGCCCGGGCCTGAAAAACATTCAGTACTTC. Translating it yields CASSPGLKNIQYF.

This clonotype came up many times. J is TRBJ2-1 and V is TRBV10-3, with 8 bases that match TRBD2. The germline CDR1 and CDR2 sequences are ENHRY and SYGVKD. CDR3 length: 13 residues. V lost 8 bases and J lost 5; bases outside the gene matches: 5. CDR3 DNA sequence: TGTGCCATCGGGATAGCGGGGAACAATGAGCAGTTCTTC. It yields the protein CAIGIAGNNEQFF.

This rearrangement joins TRBV19 to TRBJ2-7, with D possibly being TRBD1 or TRBD2 (5 bases each). The CDR3 runs to 15 residues. Germline CDR1 and CDR2: LNHDA and SQIVND (reference sequence). V lost 5 bases and J 3 bases, leaving 17 bases between the germline ends. This CDR3 is CASSVQSTGRYEQYF. The CDR3 coding sequence is TGTGCCAGTAGTGTACAATCTACGGGGCGCTACGAGCAGTACTTC.

V is TRBV6-2 or TRBV6-3 and J is TRBJ2-7; 8 nucleotides agree with TRBD2. J gave up 0 bases and V 2 bases, and 6 bases lay outside the gene matches. The CDR3 has 16 amino acids. Germline-derived CDR1 and CDR2 are MNHEY and SVGEGT. CDR3 in DNA: TGTGCCAGCAGTTACGGGGGACTAGTTTTCTCCTACGAGCAGTACTTC. This codes for CASSYGGLVFSYEQYF.

The chain employs TRBV29-1 and TRBJ2-7; the D is unclear. Trimming took off 0 bases at V and 7 bases at J, with 7 bases between the two ends. This CDR3 comprises 11 residues. Germline assignment: CDR1 SQVTM and CDR2 ANQGSEA. CDR3 bases: TGCAGCGTTGAAGAAATAGGGGAGCAGTACTTC. It translates to CSVEEIGEQYF.

This clonotype was counted only a few times. The V call is TRBV12-3 or TRBV12-4, the J call TRBJ1-4; 9 nucleotides agree with TRBD1. V was clipped by 3 bases and J by 4 bases; unmatched bases: 6. CDR3 size: 16 residues. Here the CDR3 DNA reads TGTGCCAGCAGTTTTATCGACAGGGGGGTTAATGAAAAACTGTTTTTT. This translates into CASSFIDRGVNEKLFF.

V and J are TRBV3-1 and TRBJ2-1; TRBD1 or TRBD2 may be the D gene (6 bases each). CDR3 length: 13 residues. Trimming shortened V by 6 bases and J by 8 bases, and 14 bases separated the two germline ends. Germline V gene sequence: CDR1 LGHDT, CDR2 YNNKEL (reference sequence). CDR3 loop: CASSSYRGHEQFF. In DNA, the CDR3 is TGTGCCAGCAGTTCCTACCGGGGGCATGAGCAGTTCTTC.

This chain links TRBV6-2 or TRBV6-3 with TRBJ2-7, with 13 nucleotides matching TRBD2. J gave up 3 bases and V 6 bases, and 5 bases lay outside the gene matches. The germline gives CDR1 MNHEY, CDR2 SVGEGT. The CDR3 has 15 amino acids. The CDR3 reads CASRPGLAGIYEQYF. DNA of the CDR3: TGTGCCAGCAGGCCGGGACTAGCGGGGATCTACGAGCAGTACTTC.

This clonotype was recorded once. V and J are TRBV10-3 and TRBJ2-7; 7 bases are shared with TRBD1. This CDR3 has 16 amino acids. After removal of 0 bases from V and 1 base from J, the junction contained 6 bases not matched to a gene. Germline lookup yields CDR1 ENHRY and CDR2 SYGVKD. CDR3 residues: CAISESRGGRSYEQYF. For the CDR3, the DNA is TGTGCCATCAGTGAGTCCCGAGGGGGCCGGTCCTACGAGCAGTACTTC.

The chain joins TRBV5-1 to TRBJ2-1; the D call may be TRBD1 or TRBD2 (5 bases each). This CDR3 has 14 amino acids. Trimming shortened V by 5 bases and J by 9 bases, and 18 bases separated the two germline ends. Per germline, CDR1 SGHRS and CDR2 YFSETQ. Here the CDR3 reads CASRLIGDGTEQFF. The CDR3, as DNA: TGCGCCAGCAGATTGATCGGGGACGGCACTGAGCAGTTCTTC.

This clonotype has ten or more counts. The chain uses TRBV20-1 and TRBJ2-1; 13 positions agree with TRBD2. Germline CDR1 reads DFQATT; CDR2 reads SNEGSKA (reference sequence). The CDR3 runs 16 residues. J lost 11 bases, V lost 1 base, and 11 bases had no gene match. The CDR3 coding sequence is TGCAGTGCTAGAGTCCTTACTAGCGGGAGGGGACCCAAGCAGTTCTTC. Translated: CSARVLTSGRGPKQFF.